The clone carrying this T cell receptor beta chain has at least ten counts. As yet, its antigen is unknown. The TCRbeta library was prepared with unique molecular identifiers. One entry per CDR3 protein, called by TCRdb with MiXCR from the PCR reads. Of about 240,000 distinct CDR3 sequences in the sample, about 26% were seen once. Unmatched junction bases numbered 5, after V lost 4 bases and J lost 11 bases. The germline V gene encodes CDR1 SQVTM and CDR2 ANQGSEA. The CDR3 has 12 residues. These data originate in a study of T-cell reconstitution after alpha-beta-depleted transplantation in children. Study results and limitations: Recipient T cells and thymic progenitors that survived were the source of the high TCRbeta diversity seen at day 60 in some patients. Alpha-beta T cells about two months after transplant reportedly derived from several hundred expanded graft clones. Newly produced T cells mostly provided counts and TCRbeta diversity after one year, as hyperexpanded clones declined.

Specimen: PBMCs, collected before TCRalphabeta/CD19-depleted stem cell transplant. The V and J genes are TRBV29-1 and TRBJ1-1; 12 bases fit TRBD1. This TCR derives from a girl aged 2-9 years with Fanconi anemia, due to receive a stem cell transplant. The CDR3 sequence: CSVVGGQGAAFF. The DNA for the CDR3 is TGCAGCGTTGTGGGGGGACAGGGGGCGGCTTTCTTT. Complete variable domain (other parts from reference TRBV29-1 and TRBJ1-1): SAVISQKPSRDICQRGTSLTIQCQVDSQVTMMFWYRQQPGQSLTLIATANQGSEATYESGFVIDKFPISRPNLTFSTLTVSNMSPEDSSIYLCSVVGGQGAAFFGQGTRLTVV.